The clone carrying this TCR beta chain was seen only a few times. The antigen is not known. This CDR3 has 17 residues. V was clipped by 4 bases and J by 0 bases, with 16 bases between them. CDR1 is SGHAT, CDR2 FQNNGV, per germline. Employing constant-segment primers, 5'RACE generated TCR alpha and TCR beta cDNA libraries bearing sample barcodes and UMIs. TCRdb fed the 5' RACE reads into MiXCR, producing one record per CDR3 protein. The sample yields fewer than 250,000 distinct CDR3 sequences, 10% to 13% seen once. The data were obtained in a study of T-cell memory formation after mild COVID-19. Study information: Largely donor-specific TCR clusters were found.

Points from the study as a whole: The SARS-CoV-2 specificity of second-wave clones reaching peak at day 37 remained unverified. Largely, contracting CD4+ clones fell within CM and EM, and contracting CD8+ clones within EMRA.

The gene calls are TRBV11-2 and TRBJ2-4; D possibly corresponds to TRBD2 (6 bases). This sequence was found in a man aged 18 to 29 who had mild COVID-19 (a few samples of this study predate the infection). Cell type and time point are not known. What was sequenced was PBMCs or a T cell subset sorted from them (not recorded which). This CDR3 reads CASSSPTGLIAKNIQYF. For the CDR3, the DNA is TGTGCCAGCAGCTCACCAACTGGACTAATAGCCAAAAACATTCAGTACTTC.